This T cell receptor (beta chain) was retrieved from a study of human T cells and chemical hapten exposure. Findings and caveats of the study: TCRs exceeding 1 in 1000 frequency stayed unchanged with DPC sensitization.

CDR1 and CDR2 (germline): SGHRS, YFSETQ. The CDR3 sequence is 15 residues long. Trimming at V came to 2 bases and at J to 3 bases, leaving 4 bases not matched to a gene. TCRdb used MiXCR to reprocess the 5' RACE reads, holding one entry per CDR3 protein. The sample includes roughly 81,000 distinct CDR3 sequences, less than 20% of them seen just once. The table lists this clonotype with a few counts. The antigen remains unidentified. Sequencing started from total RNA isolated from unfractionated whole blood. The sequence was obtained from a female donor in good health. This chain uses TRBV5-1 with TRBJ2-3; 9 bases line up with TRBD1. As DNA, the CDR3 is TGCGCCAGCAGCTTCCTCGGGACAGGGACAGATACGCAGTATTTT. Amino acid sequence: CASSFLGTGTDTQYF.